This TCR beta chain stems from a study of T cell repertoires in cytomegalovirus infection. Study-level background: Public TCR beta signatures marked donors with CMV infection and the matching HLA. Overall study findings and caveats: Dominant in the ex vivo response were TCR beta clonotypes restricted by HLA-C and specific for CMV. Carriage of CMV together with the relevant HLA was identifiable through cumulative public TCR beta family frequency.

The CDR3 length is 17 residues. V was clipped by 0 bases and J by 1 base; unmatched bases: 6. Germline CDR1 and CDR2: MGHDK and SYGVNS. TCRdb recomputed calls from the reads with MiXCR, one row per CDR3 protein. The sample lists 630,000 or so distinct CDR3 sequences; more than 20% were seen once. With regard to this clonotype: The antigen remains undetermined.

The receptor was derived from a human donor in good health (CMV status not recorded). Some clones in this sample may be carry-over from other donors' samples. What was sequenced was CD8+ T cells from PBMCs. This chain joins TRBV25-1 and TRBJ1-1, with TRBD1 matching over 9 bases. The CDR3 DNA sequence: TGTGCCAGCAGTGAATATCTGACAGGGGGTCCGAACACTGAAGCTTTCTTT. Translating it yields CASSEYLTGGPNTEAFF.